This T cell receptor beta chain was captured in a study of OX40 agonist ivuxolimab in advanced cancers. Notes on the research overall: Ivuxolimab, which targeted the costimulatory receptor OX40 (CD134), was an agonistic, fully human IgG2 monoclonal antibody. Intravenous ivuxolimab was administered to patients every 2 weeks at six dose levels: 0.01, 0.1, 0.3, 1.5, 3 and 10 mg/kg. Of the roughly 52 dose-escalation patients, hepatocellular carcinoma was present in about 20, melanoma in roughly 15, renal cell carcinoma in 9 and head and neck cancer in 9. The dose-escalation cohort was around 83% male with a mean age of around 62 years, ranging from about 23 to 85. Prior anti-PD-1, anti-PD-L1 or anti-CTLA-4 therapy was permitted, and checkpoint inhibitors had been received by 30% to 40% of dose-escalation patients. Partial responses were achieved by three dose-escalation patients, of whom one had hepatocellular carcinoma and two had cutaneous melanoma. Peripheral TCRbeta sequencing was intended to test whether TCR sequence diversity was altered and clonal T-cell expansion was caused by ivuxolimab. The paper describes the monotherapy dose-escalation part (N of about 55 patients) of the phase I trial of ivuxolimab.

General findings and caveats noted by the study authors: On average, CD8+ T cells showed more expanded clones than CD4+ T cells after ivuxolimab. Which antigens the clonally expanded peripheral T cells were specific for was not determined. At doses from 0.1 to 3.0 mg/kg, clonal expansion was seen in both CD4+ and CD8+ blood T cells between baseline and week 6. Low levels of normalized T-cell clonal expansion were also seen in some patients who did not respond. Partial responders in the 0.1-3.0 mg/kg groups had among the lowest normalized peripheral clonal expansion, especially among CD8+ T cells.

For sequencing of the TCRbeta CDR3 region, genomic DNA was extracted from the sorted cells. TCRbeta CDR3 regions were sequenced using the immunoSEQ Assay. TCRdb took this table from immuneACCESS and kept in-frame rearrangements with V and J called. Such tables lack part of the clones; where checked against another copy, unresolved V genes explain under half of the gap, and the rest is unexplained. In all, the sample holds some 50,000 clones, and over 70% of those were seen once. The ten biggest clones cover approximately 2% of the sample. V gives up 2 bases and J gives up 4 bases, and the segment between their germline ends measures 5 bases. The CDR3, cysteine through phenylalanine, is 12 amino acids long. The kept DNA is CDR3 alone, 36 bases in frame from the first base. The germline V gene yields MDHEN for CDR1 and SYDVKM for CDR2. Patients with autoimmune disease history or receiving systemic immunosuppression were excluded from the trial. Peripheral blood for TCR sequencing was collected from all dose cohorts at baseline, on cycle 4 day 1, and on cycle 7 day 1. The samples were taken from a phase I, first-in-human, multicenter, open-label dose-escalation trial of ivuxolimab. Adults with locally advanced or metastatic melanoma, renal cell, hepatocellular, or head and neck squamous cell carcinoma were enrolled in the trial. Before TCR sequencing, CD4+ T cells and CD8+ T cells from peripheral blood were sorted into separate populations.

Concerning this clone: Its antigen remains undetermined. Nothing much larger sits one base from this clone, and base qualities are not available.

The sequence joins TRBV28 to TRBJ1-1; too little of a D gene remains to name it. The sequenced sample was CD4+ or CD8+ T cells sorted from blood, obtained in a trial of the OX40 agonist ivuxolimab. This receptor was taken from an adult with an advanced solid tumor such as melanoma, head and neck, liver or kidney cancer. CDR3 protein: CASSLQSTEAFF. The nucleotide sequence is given as TGTGCCAGCAGTTTACAGAGCACTGAAGCTTTCTTT.